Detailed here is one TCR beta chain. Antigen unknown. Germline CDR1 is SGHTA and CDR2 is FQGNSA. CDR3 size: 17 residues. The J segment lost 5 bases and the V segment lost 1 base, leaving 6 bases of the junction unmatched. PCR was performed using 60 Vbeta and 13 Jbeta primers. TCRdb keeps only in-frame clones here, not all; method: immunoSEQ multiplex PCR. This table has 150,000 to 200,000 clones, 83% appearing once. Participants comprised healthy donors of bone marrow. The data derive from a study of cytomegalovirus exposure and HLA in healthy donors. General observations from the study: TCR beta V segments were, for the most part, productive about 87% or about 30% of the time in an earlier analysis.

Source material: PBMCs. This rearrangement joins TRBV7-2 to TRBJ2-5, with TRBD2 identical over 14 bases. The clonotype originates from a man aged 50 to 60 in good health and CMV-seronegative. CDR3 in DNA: TGTGCCAGCAGCTTAGAAAGACTAGCGGGGGGGCCGGAGACCCAGTACTTC. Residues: CASSLERLAGGPETQYF.